This TCR beta chain is from a study of CD8 T cells in ankylosing spondylitis. This clonotype was observed a handful of times. The antigen remains unidentified. The study's findings and limits: Researchers reportedly found disease-linked clones significantly enriched in matched ankylosing spondylitis synovial fluid.

TCRdb reprocessed the 5' RACE reads with MiXCR, giving one entry per CDR3 protein. Here the sample spans 300,000 to 350,000 distinct CDR3 sequences, around 21% being singletons. The clonotype was recovered from a female donor with ankylosing spondylitis or in good health (not recorded which). The sample consisted of blood, either unsorted or a sorted T cell fraction (not recorded which).

CDR3 sequence (DNA): TGTGCCAGCAGTTTATCGGGACTAGCGGGAGCCGGGGAGCTGTTTTTT. It encodes CASSLSGLAGAGELFF. V and J are TRBV27 and TRBJ2-2; 14 positions match TRBD2. The CDR3 runs 16 residues. V trimming: 0 bases; J trimming: 6 bases; junction bases outside the gene matches: 0. The germline CDR1 and CDR2 sequences are MNHEY and SMNVEV (reference sequence).